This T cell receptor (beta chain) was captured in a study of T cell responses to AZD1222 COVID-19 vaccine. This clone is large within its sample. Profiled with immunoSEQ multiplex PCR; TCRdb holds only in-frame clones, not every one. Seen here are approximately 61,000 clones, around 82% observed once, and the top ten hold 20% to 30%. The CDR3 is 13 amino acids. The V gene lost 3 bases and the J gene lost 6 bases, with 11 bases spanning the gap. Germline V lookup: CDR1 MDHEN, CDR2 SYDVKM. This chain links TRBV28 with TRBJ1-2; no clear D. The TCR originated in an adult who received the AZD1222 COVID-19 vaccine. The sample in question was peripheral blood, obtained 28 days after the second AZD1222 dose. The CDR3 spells CASSFFGLDGYTF. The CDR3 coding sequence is TGTGCCAGCAGTTTTTTCGGGTTAGATGGCTACACCTTC.